A single sample gave rise to the 11 T cell receptor beta chains below, sequenced in a study of vaccination effects on CD4 cells after COVID-19. Pools of viral peptides were used by the ViraFEST assay to expand antigen-specific CD4+ T cells ahead of sequencing. CD4+ T cells were isolated after around ten days of culture. Negative nucleocapsid antibody tests before and after vaccination confirmed no previous SARS-CoV-2 infection. The repertoire was sequenced with immunoSEQ multiplex PCR; TCRdb's copy has only in-frame clones and lacks some. The repertoire holds about 73,000 clones, with about four fifths as singletons. No antigen has been assigned to these receptors. The sequences come from CD4+ T cells from PBMCs cultured with HCoV-NL63 spike peptides, collected before COVID-19 vaccination. All receptors derive from a human donor who received a COVID-19 vaccine.

The CDR3 DNA reads TGCGCCAGCAGCCTGGGACTAGCGGAGACCCAGTACTTC. It translates to CASSLGLAETQYF. J is TRBJ2-5 and V is TRBV5-1; 10 positions agree with TRBD2. Per the germline V gene, CDR1 is SGHRS and CDR2 is YFSETQ. V trimming: 4 bases; J trimming: 5 bases; junction bases outside the gene matches: 2. The CDR3 length is 13 residues.

This sequence joins TRBV5-6 and TRBJ1-3; D remains ambiguous. Germline CDR1 reads SGHDT; CDR2 reads YYEEEE. Trimming stripped 0 bases from V and 1 base from J, with 8 bases between. CDR3 size: 15 residues. CDR3 DNA: TGTGCCAGCAGCTTGGATTGGGGTTCTGGAAACACCATATATTTT. Protein sequence: CASSLDWGSGNTIYF.

V gene TRBV7-2 combines with J gene TRBJ1-2; the D gene is possibly TRBD1 (5 bases). This CDR3 comprises 16 residues. Germline CDR1 and CDR2: SGHTA and FQGNSA. V was pared by 1 base and J by 0 bases, with 12 bases between. CDR3: CASSLVFGGANYGYTF. The CDR3 DNA follows: TGTGCCAGCAGCTTAGTATTCGGGGGAGCTAACTATGGCTACACCTTC.

This clone has a handful of counts. The chain joins TRBV6-5 to TRBJ1-6, with D uncertain. Per germline, CDR1 MNHEY and CDR2 SVGAGI. Trimming stripped 7 bases from V and 0 bases from J, with 7 bases between. This CDR3 is built from 14 residues. The CDR3 protein is CASTPLSYNSPLHF. CDR3 bases: TGTGCCAGCACTCCCCTCTCCTATAATTCACCCCTCCACTTT.

The rearrangement uses TRBV9 and TRBJ2-3, with TRBD2 matching over 8 bases. The CDR3 has 17 residues. V shed 4 bases and J 2 bases; nucleotides not matched to a gene: 12. Germline V gene lookup returns CDR1 SGDLS and CDR2 YYNGEE. CDR3 residues: CASSPLLGRGDTDTQYF. The CDR3 bases are TGTGCCAGCAGCCCCCTTCTTGGGCGGGGGGACACAGATACGCAGTATTTT.

CDR3 in DNA: TGTGCCAGCTCACCGACAGGAGCCGATTCACCCCTCCACTTT. It is translated as CASSPTGADSPLHF. The chain recombines TRBV18 with TRBJ1-6, with D perhaps TRBD1 (6 bases). V was cut by 3 bases and J by 8 bases, with 11 bases left in between. This CDR3 is 14 amino acids long. Per germline, CDR1 KGHSH and CDR2 LQKENI.

The CDR3 region has the DNA TGTGCCAGCAGCTCCTTAGGGAGGGCCTACACAGATACGCAGTATTTT. This translates into CASSSLGRAYTDTQYF. The J gene is TRBJ2-3, the V gene TRBV7-3; the match to TRBD2 covers 7 bases. The CDR3 has 16 residues. Germline lookup yields CDR1 SGHTA and CDR2 FQGTGA. V gave up 4 bases and J gave up 2 bases; unmatched junction bases: 9.

This chain connects TRBV9 to TRBJ2-2, with D possibly matching TRBD1 (6 bases). Trimming left V 1 base short and J 4 bases short, with 8 bases between. CDR3 length equals 14 residues. CDR1 and CDR2 (germline): SGDLS, YYNGEE. CDR3 sequence: CASSVTGTTGELFF. The CDR3 DNA follows: TGTGCCAGCAGCGTAACAGGGACCACCGGGGAGCTGTTTTTT. Variable domain in full (rest from reference TRBV9 and TRBJ2-2): DSGVTQTPKHLITATGQRVTLRCSPRSGDLSVYWYQQSLDQGLQFLIQYYNGEERAKGNILERFSAQQFPDLHSELNLSSLELGDSALYFCASSVTGTTGELFFGEGSRLTVL.

In DNA form, the CDR3 reads TGTGCCAGCAGCCGCTCGAATGAGCAGTTCTTC. This encodes CASSRSNEQFF. V is TRBV6-5 and J is TRBJ2-1; D is uncertain. Deletions cut 6 bases from V and 7 bases from J, with 7 bases between. The CDR3 loop spans 11 amino acids. CDR1 is MNHEY, CDR2 SVGAGI, per germline.

The rearrangement uses TRBV30 and TRBJ1-6; weak D call: TRBD1 (5 bases). In germline, CDR1 is GTSNPN, CDR2 SVGIG (reference sequence). The V end lost 5 bases, the J end lost 9 bases, and 14 bases lay between the germline ends. CDR3 length: 13 residues. The CDR3 bases are TGTGCCTGGGGGGGGACTTCGGTTTCACCCCTCCACTTT. It codes for CAWGGTSVSPLHF.

The CDR3 DNA is TGCGCCAGCAGCTATCAGTCCGGGACAGCTGGCACCATATATTTT. Its translation: CASSYQSGTAGTIYF. This chain uses TRBV4-3 with TRBJ1-3; TRBD1 matches at 7 bases. Germline lookup yields CDR1 LGHNA and CDR2 YSLEER. The CDR3 is 15 amino acids. J lost 9 bases, V lost 5 bases, and 13 bases had no gene match.